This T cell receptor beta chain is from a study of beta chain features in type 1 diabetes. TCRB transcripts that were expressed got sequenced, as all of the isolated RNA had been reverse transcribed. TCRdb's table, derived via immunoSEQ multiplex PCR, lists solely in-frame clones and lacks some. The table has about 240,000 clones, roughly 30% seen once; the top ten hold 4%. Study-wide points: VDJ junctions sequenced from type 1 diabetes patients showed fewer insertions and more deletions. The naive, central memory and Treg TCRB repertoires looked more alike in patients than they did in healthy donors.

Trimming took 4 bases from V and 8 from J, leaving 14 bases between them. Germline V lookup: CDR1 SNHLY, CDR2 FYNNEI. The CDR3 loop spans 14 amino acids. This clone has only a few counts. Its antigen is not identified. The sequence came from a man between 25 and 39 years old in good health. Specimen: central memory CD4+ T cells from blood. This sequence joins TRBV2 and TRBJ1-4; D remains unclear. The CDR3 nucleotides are TGTGCCAGCAGTGTCACCGGGCAGCGCGAAAAACTGTTTTTT. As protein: CASSVTGQREKLFF.